The sequence of this T cell receptor beta chain was determined in a study of T cell responses to AZD1222 COVID-19 vaccine. Germline V gene data show CDR1 as MDHEN and CDR2 as SYDVKM. This CDR3 has 13 amino acids. Trimming stripped 5 bases from V and 6 bases from J, with 14 bases between. Turning to this clone: Its specificity is not known.

Study findings and constraints: Clonal diversity was possibly underestimated; the donors were predominantly white British and more often female. Baseline seropositivity occurred in only a handful of AZD1222 recipients. Reportedly, nearly half of unique spike TCRs recognized epitopes outside B.1.351/B.1.1.7 mutations.

TCRdb's table, derived via immunoSEQ multiplex PCR, lists solely in-frame clones and lacks some. The sample records roughly 170,000 clones, 90% being singletons. This specimen was peripheral blood, taken on day 0 of AZD1222 vaccination. This clonotype was obtained from an adult in good health. V and J are TRBV28 and TRBJ2-7, with D perhaps TRBD2 (6 bases). CDR3 coding DNA: TGTGCCAGCAGTACCGCGAGGCGGGGCGAGCAGTACTTC. This encodes CASSTARRGEQYF.